The rows below give T cell receptor beta chains drawn from one sample of a study of T cells in Graves' hyperthyroidism and ophthalmopathy. MiXCR, applied by TCRdb to the multiplex PCR reads, yields one record per CDR3 protein. The data hold about 720,000 distinct CDR3 sequences, with around 17% observed a single time. The sequencing sample was made of blood. The receptors shown here come from a man between 18 and 35 years old with Graves' hyperthyroidism. Both conserved end residues are part of each CDR3. D genes are given only for firm matches. Only some rows state a clone size, as once, few, many or a class for expanded clones.

- | many | TRBJ1-3 | 15 | TRBV7-9 | CASSLDRGAGNTIYF | TGTGCCAGCAGCTTAGACCGGGGGGCTGGAAACACCATATATTTT
TRBD1 | - | TRBJ2-1 | 15 | TRBV3-1 | CASSQVRGSYNEQFF | TGTGCCAGCAGCCAAGTCAGGGGGTCCTACAATGAGCAGTTCTTC
- | few | TRBJ2-2 | 12 | TRBV20-1 | CSASERTGELFF | TGCAGTGCTAGTGAGCGGACCGGGGAGCTGTTTTTT
TRBD2 | few | TRBJ2-1 | 18 | TRBV5-1 | CASSLEAGGRGPRNEQFF | TGCGCCAGCAGCTTGGAGGCGGGGGGGCGGGGGCCGAGAAATGAGCAGTTCTTC
- | few | TRBJ2-1 | 12 | TRBV7-9 | CASSIHGNEQFF | TGTGCCAGCAGCATCCACGGGAATGAGCAGTTCTTC
TRBD1 | - | TRBJ1-6 | 16 | TRBV19 | CASSIGGQGYNSPLHF | TGTGCCAGTAGTATAGGCGGACAGGGATATAATTCACCCCTCCACTTT
TRBD1 | many | TRBJ2-3 | 14 | TRBV12-3/TRBV12-4 | CASRLDRVTDTQYF | TGTGCCAGCAGACTCGACAGGGTCACAGATACGCAGTATTTT
TRBD2 | few | TRBJ2-1 | 12 | TRBV30 | CAWSGTNPEPFF | TGTGCCTGGAGCGGGACTAACCCTGAACCGTTCTTC
- | many | TRBJ2-3 | 12 | TRBV6-1 | CASGGGSDTQYF | TGTGCCAGCGGAGGGGGATCAGATACGCAGTATTTT
- | many | TRBJ2-1 | 14 | TRBV2 | CASSPSGVYNEQFF | TGTGCCAGCAGCCCTTCGGGTGTCTACAATGAGCAGTTCTTC
TRBD2 | many | TRBJ2-4 | 19 | TRBV12-3/TRBV12-4 | CASSLALPGLAGRDNIQYF | TGTGCCAGCAGTTTAGCGCTCCCGGGACTAGCGGGGCGGGACAACATTCAGTACTTC
- | few | TRBJ1-1 | 16 | TRBV9 | CASSEGPGHSNTEAFF | TGTGCCAGCAGCGAGGGACCGGGACACTCGAACACTGAAGCTTTCTTT
TRBD1 | few | TRBJ1-2 | 15 | TRBV12-3/TRBV12-4 | CASTLGVGQGWRLTF | TGTGCCAGCACCTTAGGTGTGGGACAGGGCTGGCGGCTCACCTTC
TRBD2 | few | TRBJ2-1 | 15 | TRBV18 | CASSPQGTSDHEQFF | TGTGCCAGCTCACCACAAGGGACTAGCGACCATGAGCAGTTCTTC
- | many | TRBJ2-2 | 15 | TRBV7-8 | CASRLARVTAGELFF | TGTGCCAGCAGGCTCGCCAGGGTTACGGCCGGGGAGCTGTTTTTT
- | - | TRBJ2-4 | 16 | TRBV3-1 | CASSQGLRLAKNIQYF | TGTGCCAGCAGCCAAGGTTTACGACTAGCCAAAAACATTCAGTACTTC
- | - | TRBJ1-3 | 16 | TRBV27 | CASSPYSGRFGNTIYF | TGTGCCAGCAGTCCCTACTCCGGCAGGTTTGGAAACACCATATATTTT
- | - | TRBJ1-1 | 13 | TRBV12-3/TRBV12-4 | CASSAAKYTEAFF | TGTGCCAGCAGTGCCGCTAAATACACTGAAGCTTTCTTT
- | many | TRBJ2-5 | 15 | TRBV6-1 | CASSSINLVGETQYF | TGTGCCAGCAGTTCCATAAACCTAGTGGGAGAGACCCAGTACTTC
- | many | TRBJ1-3 | 16 | TRBV18 | CASSQGLPSSGNTIYF | TGTGCCAGCTCACAAGGACTTCCGAGCTCTGGAAACACCATATATTTT
- | many | TRBJ2-3 | 18 | TRBV5-1 | CASSLPPGSGRNTDTQYF | TGCGCCAGCAGCTTGCCTCCCGGAAGTGGACGGAACACAGATACGCAGTATTTT
- | - | TRBJ1-5 | 16 | TRBV2 | CASKGRGGYSNQPQHF | TGTGCCAGCAAAGGGAGAGGGGGATATAGCAATCAGCCCCAGCATTTT
TRBD2 | many | TRBJ2-5 | 14 | TRBV24-1 | CATPLAGISETQYF | TGTGCCACCCCCCTAGCGGGTATATCGGAGACCCAGTACTTC
- | few | TRBJ2-2 | 14 | TRBV27 | CASSLFGGTGELFF | TGTGCCAGCAGTTTATTTGGCGGTACCGGGGAGCTGTTTTTT
TRBD1 | many | TRBJ2-2 | 15 | TRBV28 | CASRPGTDYTGELFF | TGTGCCAGCAGACCAGGGACAGACTACACCGGGGAGCTGTTTTTT
- | many | TRBJ1-5 | 15 | TRBV6-5 | CASSYGGGPDQPQHF | TGTGCCAGCAGTTACGGCGGGGGGCCCGATCAGCCCCAGCATTTT
- | - | TRBJ2-1 | 15 | TRBV27 | CASRSIRSSYNEQFF | TGTGCCAGCAGATCTATACGGAGCTCCTACAATGAGCAGTTCTTC
TRBD1 | - | TRBJ2-5 | 13 | TRBV7-8 | CASTRTGAETQYF | TGTGCCAGCACTCGGACAGGGGCAGAGACCCAGTACTTC
- | - | TRBJ2-3 | 14 | TRBV28 | CASSLIGATDTQYF | TGTGCCAGCAGTTTAATCGGGGCCACAGATACGCAGTATTTT
- | few | TRBJ2-5 | 15 | TRBV4-1 | CASSQEPTSKETQYF | TGCGCCAGCAGCCAAGAACCTACTAGTAAAGAGACCCAGTACTTC
TRBD2 | many | TRBJ2-3 | 16 | TRBV7-7 | CASSRSSGRARDTQYF | TGTGCCAGCAGCCGAAGTAGCGGGAGGGCCAGGGATACGCAGTATTTT
- | few | TRBJ2-1 | 14 | TRBV5-5 | CASSLIPSFNEQFF | TGTGCCAGCAGCTTGATTCCAAGCTTCAATGAGCAGTTCTTC
- | - | TRBJ2-7 | 14 | TRBV18 | CASSQGPGRGEQYF | TGTGCCAGCTCACAGGGCCCTGGACGCGGCGAGCAGTACTTC
TRBD2 | few | TRBJ2-3 | 18 | TRBV20-1 | CSARGIRLAVLATDTQYF | TGCAGTGCCCGAGGAATTAGACTAGCGGTTCTTGCCACAGATACGCAGTATTTT
TRBD1 | many | TRBJ2-5 | 13 | TRBV5-1 | CASSSTGAETQYF | TGCGCCAGCAGCTCCACAGGGGCAGAGACCCAGTACTTC
TRBD1 | few | TRBJ2-1 | 15 | TRBV28 | CASSLPGQVYNEQFF | TGTGCCAGCAGCCTTCCGGGACAGGTGTACAATGAGCAGTTCTTC
- | - | TRBJ1-2 | 13 | TRBV5-1 | CATSSDGGYGYTF | TGCGCCACCTCCTCCGACGGAGGATATGGCTACACCTTC
TRBD2 | many | TRBJ2-7 | 14 | TRBV5-1 | CASSFGTSGYEQYF | TGTGCCAGCAGCTTCGGGACTAGCGGGTACGAGCAGTACTTC
TRBD2 | - | TRBJ2-7 | 22 | TRBV20-1 | CSARPDPGWGRVTSGQIYEQYF | TGCAGTGCTAGGCCCGACCCGGGCTGGGGCCGAGTGACTAGCGGACAAATCTACGAGCAGTACTTC
TRBD2 | many | TRBJ2-1 | 16 | TRBV12-5 | CASGRLAGGPPNEQFF | TGTGCTAGTGGTAGACTAGCGGGAGGCCCTCCAAATGAGCAGTTCTTC
TRBD2 | few | TRBJ2-3 | 16 | TRBV9 | CASGLGAGGLADTQYF | TGTGCCAGCGGACTCGGGGCGGGAGGGCTTGCAGATACGCAGTATTTT
TRBD1 | few | TRBJ2-5 | 16 | TRBV12-3/TRBV12-4 | CASNLLTGGSTETQYF | TGTGCCAGCAACCTCCTGACAGGGGGCTCGACGGAGACCCAGTACTTC
TRBD1 | few | TRBJ2-1 | 12 | TRBV29-1 | CSVQPTGAEQFF | TGCAGCGTTCAACCGACAGGGGCGGAGCAGTTCTTC
- | many | TRBJ2-2 | 14 | TRBV7-9 | CASSLGLPSGELFF | TGTGCCAGCAGCTTGGGACTTCCCAGCGGGGAGCTGTTTTTT
- | - | TRBJ2-5 | 14 | TRBV14 | CASSQDLGGETQYF | TGTGCCAGCAGCCAAGATTTGGGGGGAGAGACCCAGTACTTC
- | - | TRBJ2-1 | 14 | TRBV9 | CASSVGPVGNEQFF | TGTGCCAGCAGCGTAGGCCCAGTAGGCAATGAGCAGTTCTTC
TRBD2 | few | TRBJ2-1 | 18 | TRBV6-2/TRBV6-3 | CASEEGVQERGSYNEQFF | TGTGCCAGTGAGGAGGGAGTCCAAGAGCGGGGCTCCTACAATGAGCAGTTCTTC
- | many | TRBJ1-1 | 12 | TRBV28 | CASISGMTEAFF | TGTGCCAGCATTTCGGGGATGACTGAAGCTTTCTTT
- | - | TRBJ2-3 | 13 | TRBV7-9 | CASSLISLDTQYF | TGTGCCAGCAGCTTAATAAGTTTAGATACGCAGTATTTT
- | many | TRBJ1-1 | 16 | TRBV2 | CASTRESGQQNTEAFF | TGTGCCAGCACCCGCGAATCTGGGCAGCAGAACACTGAAGCTTTCTTT